This entry lists 16 T cell receptor beta chains sequenced from one sample in a study of T cells in localized non-small cell lung cancer. Sequenced by immunoSEQ multiplex PCR; TCRdb stores in-frame clones only, minus some. The sample lists just over 20,000 clones, about 85% occurring once. This sample comprised PBMCs, obtained before any cancer treatment. The receptors shown here come from a woman aged 40 to 75 with stage II squamous cell lung carcinoma.

V gene TRBV9 combines with J gene TRBJ2-7; D is uncertain. The CDR3 is 14 amino acids. V dropped 0 bases and J dropped 6 bases, with 13 bases sitting between them. Per germline, CDR1 SGDLS and CDR2 YYNGEE. The CDR3 loop is CASSVEFSPTEQYF. The CDR3 DNA is TGTGCCAGCAGCGTAGAATTTTCGCCTACCGAGCAGTACTTC.

This clone was detected only once. The rearrangement links TRBV6-1 to TRBJ1-2; D ambiguous. The ends were cut back, 0 bases at V and 4 bases at J, with 12 bases in the middle. The germline gives CDR1 MNHNS, CDR2 SASEGT. This CDR3 comprises 15 residues. CDR3 sequence reads: CASSEALSGIYGYTF. The DNA of the CDR3 is TGTGCCAGCAGTGAAGCACTATCTGGGATCTATGGCTACACCTTC.

The chain joins TRBV6-6 to TRBJ1-5; the match to TRBD1 covers 7 bases. Germline V lookup: CDR1 MNHNY, CDR2 SVGAGI (reference sequence). V dropped 5 bases and J dropped 3; count of bases not matched to a gene: 7. The CDR3 is 15 residues long. The CDR3 DNA reads TGTGCCAGCAGTACAGGGACAGCATTCAATCAGCCCCAGCATTTT. It codes for CASSTGTAFNQPQHF.

This clone has just a few counts. The chain recombines TRBV10-3 with TRBJ2-1; D is perhaps TRBD2 (5 bases). CDR3 length: 11 amino acids. Germline CDR1 reads ENHRY; CDR2 reads SYGVKD. Trimming pared 10 bases from V and 9 bases from J, leaving 13 bases between. The CDR3 DNA sequence: TGTGCCAGCCAGGACGGAGGTGAGCAGTTCTTC. It codes for CASQDGGEQFF.

The chain links TRBV13 to TRBJ2-5; D is unclear. Trimming pared 2 bases from V and 5 bases from J, leaving 12 bases between. Germline V gives CDR1 PRHDT, CDR2 FYEKMQ (reference sequence). CDR3 length: 14 residues. The CDR3 sequence is CASSLINPDETQYF. The DNA of the CDR3 is TGTGCCAGCAGCTTAATCAACCCCGATGAGACCCAGTACTTC. Drawing the rest from reference TRBV13 and TRBJ2-5, the complete variable domain is AAGVIQSPRHLIKEKRETATLKCYPIPRHDTVYWYQQGPGQDPQFLISFYEKMQSDKGSIPDRFSAQQFSDYHSELNMSSLELGDSALYFCASSLINPDETQYFGPGTRLLVL.

This clone was recorded a few times. The rearrangement uses TRBV10-1 and TRBJ1-2; D remains unclear. Germline CDR1 reads WNHNN; CDR2 reads SYGVQD (reference sequence). There are 16 residues in the CDR3. The V gene lost 0 bases and the J gene lost 5 bases, with 16 bases spanning the gap. The CDR3 bases are TGCGCCAGCAGTGAGTCCCCGAAGGCAGGAGAATATGGCTACACCTTC. It specifies CASSESPKAGEYGYTF.

The chain is built from TRBV5-1 and TRBJ2-7; TRBD2 might be the D (6 bases). V was cut by 0 bases and J by 2 bases, with 12 bases left in between. The CDR3 sequence is 15 residues long. Germline loops: CDR1 SGHRS, CDR2 YFSETQ. The CDR3 DNA reads as TGCGCCAGCAGCTTGGCTGCGGGGTTTACCTACGAGCAGTACTTC. Its protein product is CASSLAAGFTYEQYF.

The V call is TRBV7-2, the J call TRBJ2-5, with no clear D. The J call may be incorrect, as the DNA end agrees better with TRBJ2-7. The CDR3 loop spans 12 amino acids. Germline lookup yields CDR1 SGHTA and CDR2 FQGNSA. CDR3 residues: CASSLSSYEQYF. CDR3 DNA sequence: TGTGCCAGCAGCCTAAGCTCCTACGAGCAGTACTTC.

This chain connects TRBV4-1 to TRBJ2-3; D remains ambiguous. Germline CDR1 is MGHRA and CDR2 is YSYEKL. The germline V and J ends were trimmed by 0 bases and 2 bases, with 6 bases remaining between them. This CDR3 has 14 residues. The CDR3 loop is CASSQDPNTDTQYF. The CDR3 DNA follows: TGCGCCAGCAGCCAAGATCCCAACACAGATACGCAGTATTTT.

The chain is built from TRBV5-1 and TRBJ1-3, with D uncertain. The CDR3 contains 16 residues. CDR1 SGHRS and CDR2 YFSETQ come from the germline V gene. V was trimmed by 0 bases and J by 0 bases, leaving 10 bases between them. In DNA, the CDR3 is TGCGCCAGCAGCTTGGGACCCCTAGACTCTGGAAACACCATATATTTT. As protein: CASSLGPLDSGNTIYF.

V is TRBV6-1 and J is TRBJ1-6, with D unresolved. V was cut by 0 bases and J by 0 bases, with 6 bases left in between. CDR1 and CDR2 (germline): MNHNS, SASEGT. The CDR3 runs 16 residues. CDR3 DNA sequence: TGTGCCAGCAGTGAAGCGGCCTTCTCCTATAATTCACCCCTCCACTTT. This sequence encodes CASSEAAFSYNSPLHF.

V gene TRBV27 combines with J gene TRBJ1-5; 7 positions agree with TRBD1. The CDR3 spans 15 residues. J lost 7 bases, V lost 2 bases, and 8 bases had no gene match. CDR1 and CDR2 from the germline V gene are MNHEY and SMNVEV (reference sequence). The CDR3 sequence: CASSLQGTVRQPQHF. CDR3 coding DNA: TGTGCCAGCAGTTTACAGGGGACAGTGCGACAGCCCCAGCATTTT.

The chain combines TRBV9 with TRBJ1-2; 8 positions agree with TRBD1. Germline trimming cut 4 bases from V and 2 bases from J; bases unmatched to any gene: 4. This CDR3 contains 14 residues. Germline V gene lookup returns CDR1 SGDLS and CDR2 YYNGEE. CDR3 in amino acids: CASSPDRVNYGYTF. DNA of the CDR3: TGTGCCAGCAGCCCGGACAGGGTAAACTATGGCTACACCTTC.

As DNA, the CDR3 is TGTGCCAGTACTCCGACTAGCGGTAACAATGAGCAGTTCTTC. The encoded protein is CASTPTSGNNEQFF. The rearrangement uses TRBV19 and TRBJ2-1; 9 nucleotides match TRBD2. CDR3 size: 14 residues. Trimming removed 7 bases from V and 5 bases from J; junction bases left unmatched: 6. Germline CDR1 LNHDA, CDR2 SQIVND (reference sequence).

The V call is TRBV28, the J call TRBJ2-1, with 9 bases matching TRBD2. V was clipped by 4 bases and J by 8 bases; unmatched bases: 15. The germline CDR1 and CDR2 sequences are MDHEN and SYDVKM. The CDR3 loop spans 17 amino acids. The CDR3 DNA sequence: TGTGCCAGCAGTTCCTCCGGAGTCAGCGGGAGGATCGATGAGCAGTTCTTC. The encoded protein is CASSSSGVSGRIDEQFF. Combining the CDR3 with reference TRBV28 and TRBJ2-1 gives the whole variable domain DVKVTQSSRYLVKRTGEKVFLECVQDMDHENMFWYRQDPGLGLRLIYFSYDVKMKEKGDIPEGYSVSREKKERFSLILESASTNQTSMYLCASSSSGVSGRIDEQFFGPGTRLTVL.

J is TRBJ2-1 and V is TRBV5-1, with a weak D call TRBD2 (6 bases). The CDR3 length is 16 residues. Germline V gene data show CDR1 as SGHRS and CDR2 as YFSETQ. With 0 bases removed from V and 6 bases from J, the gap between germline ends came to 16 bases. The CDR3 bases are TGCGCCAGCAGCTTGGCCGGAGGTAGCGGCTCCAATGAGCAGTTCTTC. It is translated as CASSLAGGSGSNEQFF.